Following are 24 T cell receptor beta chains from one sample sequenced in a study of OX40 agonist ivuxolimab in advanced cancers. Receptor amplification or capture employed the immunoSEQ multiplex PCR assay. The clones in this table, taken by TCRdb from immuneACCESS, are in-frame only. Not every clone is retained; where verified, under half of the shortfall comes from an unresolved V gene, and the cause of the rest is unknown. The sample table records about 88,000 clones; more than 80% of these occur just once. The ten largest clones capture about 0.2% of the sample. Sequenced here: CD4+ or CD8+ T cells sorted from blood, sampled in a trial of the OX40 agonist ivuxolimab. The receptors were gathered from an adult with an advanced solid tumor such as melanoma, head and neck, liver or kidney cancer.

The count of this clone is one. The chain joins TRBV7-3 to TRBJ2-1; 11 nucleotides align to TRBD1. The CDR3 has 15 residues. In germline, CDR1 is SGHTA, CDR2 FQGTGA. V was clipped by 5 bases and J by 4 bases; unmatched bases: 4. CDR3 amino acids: CASSIGTGGYNEQFF. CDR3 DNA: TGTGCCAGCAGCATAGGGACAGGGGGATACAATGAGCAGTTCTTC.

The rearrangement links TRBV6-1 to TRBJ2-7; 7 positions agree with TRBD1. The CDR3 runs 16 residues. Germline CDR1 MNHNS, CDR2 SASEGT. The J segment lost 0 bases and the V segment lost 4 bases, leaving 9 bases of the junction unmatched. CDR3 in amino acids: CASSALRGQRSYEQYV. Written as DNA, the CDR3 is TGTGCCAGCAGTGCGTTACGGGGACAGCGCTCCTACGAGCAGTACGTC.

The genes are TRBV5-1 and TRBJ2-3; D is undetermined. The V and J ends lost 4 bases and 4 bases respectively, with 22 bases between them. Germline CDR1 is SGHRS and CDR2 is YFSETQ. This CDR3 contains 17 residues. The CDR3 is CASSPRLWDLGPDTQYF. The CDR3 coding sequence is TGCGCCAGCAGCCCGCGCCTATGGGATCTAGGGCCAGATACGCAGTATTTT.

CDR3 sequence reads: CASSKDRYWGEQYF. In DNA form, the CDR3 reads TGCGCCAGCAGCAAAGACAGGTATTGGGGCGAGCAGTACTTC. The chain has TRBV5-1 and TRBJ2-7, with D possibly being TRBD1 (6 bases). The CDR3 has 14 amino acids. The germline CDR1 and CDR2 sequences are SGHRS and YFSETQ. V was clipped by 4 bases and J by 6 bases, with 17 bases between them.

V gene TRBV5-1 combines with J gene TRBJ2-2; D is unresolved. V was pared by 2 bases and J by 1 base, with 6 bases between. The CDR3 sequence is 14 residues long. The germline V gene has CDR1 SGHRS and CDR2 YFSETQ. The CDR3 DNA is TGCGCCAGCAGCTTAGCAGAGAACACCGGGGAGCTGTTTTTT. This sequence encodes CASSLAENTGELFF.

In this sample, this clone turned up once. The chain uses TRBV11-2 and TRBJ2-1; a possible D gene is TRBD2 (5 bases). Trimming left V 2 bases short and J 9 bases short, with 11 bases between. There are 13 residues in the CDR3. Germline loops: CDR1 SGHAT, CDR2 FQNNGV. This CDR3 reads CASSLWESSEQFF. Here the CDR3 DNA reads TGTGCCAGCAGCTTATGGGAGTCGAGTGAGCAGTTCTTC.

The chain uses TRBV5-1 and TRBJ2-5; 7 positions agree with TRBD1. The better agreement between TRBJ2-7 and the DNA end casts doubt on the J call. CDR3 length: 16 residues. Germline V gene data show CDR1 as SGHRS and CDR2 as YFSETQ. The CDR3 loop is CASSLGDRQGSYEQYF. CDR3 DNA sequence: TGCGCCAGCAGCTTGGGGGATAGACAGGGCTCCTACGAGCAGTACTTC.

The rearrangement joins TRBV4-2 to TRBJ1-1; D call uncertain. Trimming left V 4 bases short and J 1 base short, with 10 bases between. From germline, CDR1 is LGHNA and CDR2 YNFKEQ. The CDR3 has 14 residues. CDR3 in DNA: TGTGCCAGCAGCCCCCGGGGAGAGAACACTGAAGCTTTCTTT. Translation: CASSPRGENTEAFF.

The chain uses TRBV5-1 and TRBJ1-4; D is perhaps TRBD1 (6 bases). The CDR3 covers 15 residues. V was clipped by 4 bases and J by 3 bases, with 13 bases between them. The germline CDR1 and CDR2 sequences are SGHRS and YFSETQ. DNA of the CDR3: TGCGCCAGCAGCCACGGGGGGGCAGCTAATGAAAAACTGTTTTTT. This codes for CASSHGGAANEKLFF.

The CDR3 protein is CASSYWEDGGYTF. The DNA for the CDR3 is TGTGCCAGCAGTTACTGGGAAGACGGTGGCTACACCTTC. V gene TRBV6-5 combines with J gene TRBJ1-2, with D unresolved. Per the germline V gene, CDR1 is MNHEY and CDR2 is SVGAGI. This CDR3 comprises 13 residues. Deletions cut 1 base from V and 7 bases from J, with 10 bases between.

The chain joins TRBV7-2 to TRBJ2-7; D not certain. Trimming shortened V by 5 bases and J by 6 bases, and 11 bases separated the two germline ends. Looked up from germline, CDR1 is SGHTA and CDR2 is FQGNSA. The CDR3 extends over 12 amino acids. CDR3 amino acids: CASSSSRAEQYF. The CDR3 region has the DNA TGTGCCAGCAGCAGTAGCCGGGCCGAGCAGTACTTC. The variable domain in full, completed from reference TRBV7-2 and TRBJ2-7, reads GAGVSQSPSNKVTEKGKDVELRCDPISGHTALYWYRQSLGQGLEFLIYFQGNSAPDKSGLPSDRFSAERTGGSVSTLTIQRTQQEDSAVYLCASSSSRAEQYFGPGTRLTVT.

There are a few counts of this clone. This CDR3 is CASSRPGTAVGNSPLHF. The DNA of the CDR3 is TGCGCCAGCAGTCGACCCGGGACAGCAGTGGGTAATTCACCCCTCCACTTT. This rearrangement joins TRBV23-1 to TRBJ1-6; 7 positions agree with TRBD1. Being an ORF, TRBV23-1 has a function that is uncertain. The CDR3 extends over 17 amino acids. V shed 4 bases and J 6 bases; nucleotides not matched to a gene: 12.

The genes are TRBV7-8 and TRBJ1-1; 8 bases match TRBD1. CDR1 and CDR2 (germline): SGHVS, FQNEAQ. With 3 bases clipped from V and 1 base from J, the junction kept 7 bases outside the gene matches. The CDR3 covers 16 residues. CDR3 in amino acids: CASSLRTGRGNTEAFF. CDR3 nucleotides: TGTGCCAGCAGCTTGCGGACAGGGCGGGGGAACACTGAAGCTTTCTTT.

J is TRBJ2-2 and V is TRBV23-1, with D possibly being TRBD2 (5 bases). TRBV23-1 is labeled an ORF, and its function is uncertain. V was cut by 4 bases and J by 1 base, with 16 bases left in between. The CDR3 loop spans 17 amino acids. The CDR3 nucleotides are TGCGCCAGCAGTCGAATCGGGGAGCCGAAGAACACCGGGGAGCTGTTTTTT. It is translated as CASSRIGEPKNTGELFF.

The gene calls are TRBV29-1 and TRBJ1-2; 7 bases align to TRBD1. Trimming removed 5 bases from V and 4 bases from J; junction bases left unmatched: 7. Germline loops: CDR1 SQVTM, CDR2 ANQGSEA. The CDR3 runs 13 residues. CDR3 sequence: CSVQSGTVYGYTF. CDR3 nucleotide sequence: TGCAGCGTTCAATCCGGGACAGTCTATGGCTACACCTTC.

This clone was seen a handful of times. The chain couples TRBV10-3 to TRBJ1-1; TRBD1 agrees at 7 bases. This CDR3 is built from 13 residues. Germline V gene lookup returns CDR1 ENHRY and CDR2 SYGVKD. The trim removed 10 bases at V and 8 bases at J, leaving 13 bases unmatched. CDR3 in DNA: TGTGCCAGCTGCCTAGGGGGCGCAGCCGAAGCTTTCTTT. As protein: CASCLGGAAEAFF.

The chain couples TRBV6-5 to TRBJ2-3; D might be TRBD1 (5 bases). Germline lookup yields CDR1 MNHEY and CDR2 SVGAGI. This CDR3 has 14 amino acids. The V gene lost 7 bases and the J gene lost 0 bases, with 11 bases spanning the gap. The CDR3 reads CASKRQPSTDTQYF. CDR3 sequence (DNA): TGTGCCAGCAAGAGACAGCCTAGCACAGATACGCAGTATTTT.

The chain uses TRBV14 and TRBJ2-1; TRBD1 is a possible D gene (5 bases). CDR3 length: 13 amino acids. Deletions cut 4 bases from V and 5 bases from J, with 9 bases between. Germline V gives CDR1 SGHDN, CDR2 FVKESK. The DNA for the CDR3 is TGTGCCAGCAGCCGGGGCTTCGACAATGAGCAGTTCTTC. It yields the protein CASSRGFDNEQFF.

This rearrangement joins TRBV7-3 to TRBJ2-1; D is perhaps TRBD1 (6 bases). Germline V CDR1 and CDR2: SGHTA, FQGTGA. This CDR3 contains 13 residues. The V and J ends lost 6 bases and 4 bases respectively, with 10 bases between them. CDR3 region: CASRLDRYNEQFF. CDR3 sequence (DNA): TGTGCCAGCAGACTGGACAGATACAATGAGCAGTTCTTC. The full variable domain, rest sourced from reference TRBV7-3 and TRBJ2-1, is GAGVSQTPSNKVTEKGKYVELRCDPISGHTALYWYRQSLGQGPEFLIYFQGTGAADDSGLPNDRFFAVRPEGSVSTLKIQRTERGDSAVYLCASRLDRYNEQFFGPGTRLTVL.

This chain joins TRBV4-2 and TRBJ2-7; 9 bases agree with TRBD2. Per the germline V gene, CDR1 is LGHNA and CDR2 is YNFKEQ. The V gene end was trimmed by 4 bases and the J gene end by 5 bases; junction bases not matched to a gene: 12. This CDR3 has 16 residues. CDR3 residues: CASSLGLIAGVNEQYF. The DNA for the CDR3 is TGTGCCAGCAGCCTTGGTTTAATAGCGGGAGTCAACGAGCAGTACTTC.

CDR3 loop: CASRSQGHEQYV. For the CDR3, the DNA is TGTGCCAGCAGGTCCCAGGGCCACGAGCAGTACGTC. The chain uses TRBV6-5 and TRBJ2-7, with D possibly being TRBD1 (5 bases). The V and J ends lost 6 bases and 5 bases respectively, with 11 bases between them. Germline-derived CDR1 and CDR2 are MNHEY and SVGAGI. The CDR3 contains 12 residues.

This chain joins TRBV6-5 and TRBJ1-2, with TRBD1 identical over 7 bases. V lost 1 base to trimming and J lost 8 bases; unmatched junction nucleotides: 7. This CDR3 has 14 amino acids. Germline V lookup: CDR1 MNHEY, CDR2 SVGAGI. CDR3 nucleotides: TGTGCCAGCAGTTACTGGGACAGAAGTAGGGGCTACACCTTC. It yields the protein CASSYWDRSRGYTF.

The CDR3: CASSKAPRARQETHWGTEAFF. CDR3 in DNA: TGTGCCAGCAGCAAAGCCCCCCGAGCACGGCAGGAGACCCACTGGGGGACTGAAGCTTTCTTT. The chain employs TRBV21-1 and TRBJ1-1. TRBV21-1 is tagged as a pseudogene. The CDR3 length is 21 residues.

The CDR3 here is CASSLRPQGPQHF. CDR3 DNA: TGTGCCAGCAGCTTAAGGCCTCAGGGGCCCCAGCATTTT. The chain employs TRBV7-2 and TRBJ1-5; maybe TRBD1 (5 bases). The V end lost 2 bases, the J end lost 9 bases, and 11 bases lay between the germline ends. CDR3 length: 13 residues. Germline V gene lookup returns CDR1 SGHTA and CDR2 FQGNSA.